Listed below are T cell receptor beta chains from one sample, sequenced in a study of cytomegalovirus exposure and HLA in healthy donors. Clones were read by immunoSEQ multiplex PCR, and TCRdb kept only the in-frame ones, dropping some. This table holds about 160,000 clones, approximately 80% found once. The sequenced sample consisted of PBMCs. The receptors here all came from a man aged 25 to 45 in good health and CMV-seronegative. The CDR3 runs from the conserved cysteine through the conserved F or W. Fields, in order: V gene, D gene, CDR3 length, J gene, clone size, CDR3 protein, CDR3 DNA. D genes are given only for firm matches. Expanded clones get a size class; other rows say once, few or many, or leave the size out.

V: TRBV6-5
D: TRBD2
length: 15
J: TRBJ2-5
size: -
CDR3: CASHRTSGRQETQYF
DNA: TGTGCCAGCCACCGGACTAGCGGGAGACAAGAGACCCAGTACTTC

V: TRBV6-5
D: -
length: 14
J: TRBJ2-7
size: -
CDR3: CASSYGRDGYEQYF
DNA: TGTGCCAGCAGTTACGGGCGGGACGGGTACGAGCAGTACTTC

V: TRBV30
D: TRBD1
length: 14
J: TRBJ1-3
size: -
CDR3: CAWSGAGGGNTIYF
DNA: TGTGCCTGGAGCGGGGCAGGGGGAGGAAACACCATATATTTT

V: TRBV27
D: -
length: 17
J: TRBJ1-6
size: -
CDR3: CASSLARRTANNSPLHF
DNA: TGTGCCAGCAGTTTAGCTAGGCGGACAGCTAATAATTCACCCCTCCACTTT

V: TRBV5-1
D: -
length: 14
J: TRBJ1-6
size: -
CDR3: CASGREEYNSPLHF
DNA: TGCGCCAGCGGGAGGGAGGAATATAATTCACCCCTCCACTTT

V: TRBV2
D: TRBD2
length: 14
J: TRBJ2-7
size: -
CDR3: CASSGGEGSYEQYF
DNA: TGTGCCAGCAGCGGTGGGGAGGGCTCCTACGAGCAGTACTTC

V: TRBV7-2
D: -
length: 15
J: TRBJ2-7
size: -
CDR3: CASSLELLAGYEQYF
DNA: TGTGCCAGCAGCTTAGAACTTCTGGCGGGGTACGAGCAGTACTTC

V: TRBV5-1
D: -
length: 16
J: TRBJ1-1
size: -
CDR3: CASSLTGLIGGTEAFF
DNA: TGCGCCAGCAGCTTGACAGGGCTGATTGGTGGCACTGAAGCTTTCTTT

V: TRBV28
D: TRBD1
length: 19
J: TRBJ1-6
size: -
CDR3: CASSLYPRTGGMYNSPLHF
DNA: TGTGCCAGCAGTTTATATCCGAGGACAGGGGGAATGTATAATTCACCCCTCCACTTT

V: TRBV4-1
D: -
length: 18
J: TRBJ1-5
size: -
CDR3: CASSQDPTLSGRNQPQHF
DNA: TGCGCCAGCAGCCAAGACCCCACCTTAAGCGGGAGGAATCAGCCCCAGCATTTT

V: TRBV2
D: TRBD1
length: 14
J: TRBJ1-1
size: -
CDR3: CASSSGTGNTEAFF
DNA: TGTGCCAGCAGTTCAGGGACAGGGAACACTGAAGCTTTCTTT

V: TRBV2
D: TRBD2
length: 14
J: TRBJ2-5
size: -
CDR3: CASSEGFGGETQYF
DNA: TGTGCCAGCAGTGAAGGGTTCGGGGGGGAGACCCAGTACTTC

V: TRBV6-6
D: TRBD1
length: 16
J: TRBJ1-4
size: -
CDR3: CASRNRRDRVDEKLFF
DNA: TGTGCCAGCAGAAACCGGAGGGACAGGGTCGATGAAAAACTGTTTTTT

V: TRBV27
D: TRBD1
length: 14
J: TRBJ2-1
size: -
CDR3: CASSLGQGAPEQFF
DNA: TGTGCCAGCAGTTTAGGACAGGGGGCACCTGAGCAGTTCTTC

V: TRBV6-1
D: -
length: 13
J: TRBJ2-3
size: few
CDR3: CASSEQGTDTQYF
DNA: TGTGCCAGCAGTGAACAGGGCACAGATACGCAGTATTTT

V: TRBV25-1
D: TRBD2
length: 15
J: TRBJ2-1
size: -
CDR3: CASSGAGVSYNEQFF
DNA: TGTGCCAGCAGTGGAGCGGGAGTGTCCTACAATGAGCAGTTCTTC

V: TRBV7-3
D: TRBD2
length: 16
J: TRBJ2-1
size: -
CDR3: CASSLLAGGQYNEQFF
DNA: TGTGCCAGCAGCCTTCTAGCGGGGGGCCAATACAATGAGCAGTTCTTC

V: TRBV15
D: -
length: 17
J: TRBJ1-4
size: -
CDR3: CATSRDELTAQGEKLFF
DNA: TGTGCCACCAGCAGAGATGAACTGACAGCCCAGGGTGAAAAACTGTTTTTT

V: TRBV7-9
D: -
length: 12
J: TRBJ1-6
size: -
CDR3: CASSPSDSPLHF
DNA: TGTGCCAGCAGCCCTTCCGATTCACCCCTCCACTTT